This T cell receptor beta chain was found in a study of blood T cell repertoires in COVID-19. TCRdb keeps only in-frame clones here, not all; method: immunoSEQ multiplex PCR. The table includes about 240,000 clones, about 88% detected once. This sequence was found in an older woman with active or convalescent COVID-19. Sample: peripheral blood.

The DNA of the CDR3 is TGTGCCAGCAGCTTGAGACAGGGTAACTCTGGGGCCAACGTCCTGACTTTC. Protein: CASSLRQGNSGANVLTF. J is TRBJ2-6 and V is TRBV7-2, with 7 bases fitting TRBD1. The CDR3 has 17 amino acids. Trimming removed 3 bases from V and 0 bases from J; junction bases left unmatched: 5. CDR1 and CDR2 from the germline V gene are SGHTA and FQGNSA.